The rows below give T cell receptor beta chains drawn from one sample of a study of cytomegalovirus exposure and HLA in healthy donors. Data came from immunoSEQ multiplex PCR; TCRdb stores just in-frame clones and leaves some out. Among roughly 100,000 clones, about 94% were seen once, and the ten largest hold around 0.85%. The sequencing input was PBMCs. These receptors all stem from a woman aged 18-29 years in good health and CMV-seronegative. CDR3s include the opening cysteine and the closing phenylalanine or tryptophan. The order of the fields is V gene, J gene, CDR3 protein.

>TRBV30|TRBJ1-2
CAWSALRYGYTF
>TRBV2|TRBJ2-7
CASSGDRQYF
>TRBV18|TRBJ1-4
CASSPPYLLGGEKLFF
>TRBV5-5|TRBJ1-2
CASSGPGHMRDGYTF
>TRBV9|TRBJ2-1
CASSPRDRALNEQFF
>TRBV25-1|TRBJ2-7
CASSGYLYEQYF
>TRBV5-8|TRBJ1-2
CASSLERGRGLYGYTF
>TRBV6-4|TRBJ1-1
CASKTGTGNTEAFF
>TRBV5-5|TRBJ2-7
CASSFPGGGHSYEQYF
>TRBV9|TRBJ1-2
CASSVGRGEVYGYTF
>TRBV30|TRBJ2-1
CAWTPGWGQGQNEQFF